The clone carrying this T cell receptor (beta chain) was picked up one time. In the study's own analysis: Reference gene primer amplification yielded estimated nucleated cell counts. Sequenced by immunoSEQ multiplex PCR; TCRdb stores in-frame clones only, minus some. Clonal size and the V and J genes are those of that table, whereas D and trimming came from the DNA. Of roughly 100,000 clones in the sample, about 91% are singletons; the top ten hold roughly 4.3%. These data belong to a study of blood T cell repertoires in COVID-19. Per the germline V gene, CDR1 is MGHDK and CDR2 is SYGVNS. With V trimmed by 2 bases and J by 4 bases, 2 bases remained unmatched. The CDR3 spans 15 residues.

The material sequenced was peripheral blood. This chain uses TRBV25-1 with TRBJ1-2; the match to TRBD1 covers 12 bases. This TCR was sampled from a man aged 18 to 29 with acute or convalescent COVID-19. CDR3 sequence: CASSEGTGGGYGYTF. CDR3 sequence (DNA): TGTGCCAGCAGTGAAGGGACAGGGGGCGGCTATGGCTACACCTTC.